This T cell receptor beta chain was sequenced for a study of blood T cell repertoires in COVID-19. Study in general: Researchers got acute and convalescent COVID-19 samples from the United States, Italy and Spain. Sources were T cells, B-cell-depleted T cells, or PBMCs; the material itself was cDNA or gDNA.

The germline V gene has CDR1 MDHEN and CDR2 SYDVKM. The V and J ends lost 6 bases and 6 bases, in that order; junction bases with no gene match: 7. The CDR3 length is 16 residues. Original processing methods: Amplification of reference gene primers provided the estimated nucleated cell counts. This table comes from immunoSEQ multiplex PCR, and its TCRdb copy is limited to in-frame clones, with some not included. Clone size and V and J calls were adopted from that table, with D and trimming inferred from the DNA. Of 110,000 to 150,000 clones listed, approximately 85% are singletons. Specimen: peripheral blood. The sequence was collected from a man aged 45-60 years with acute or convalescent COVID-19. The J gene is TRBJ2-1, the V gene TRBV28; 14 bases align to TRBD2. CDR3 in DNA: TGTGCCAGCAGCTCCGGGACTAGCGGGAGAGGCAATGAGCAGTTCTTC. Amino acid sequence: CASSSGTSGRGNEQFF.